This T cell receptor (beta chain) was sequenced during a study of cytomegalovirus exposure and HLA in healthy donors. Turning to the study itself: In an earlier analysis, approximately 120 million unique TCR beta sequences were found from about 179 million T cells. General study results and limits: Accurate prediction of HLA-A and HLA-B alleles (for most subjects) was reportedly achieved from TCR beta sequences. According to a later analysis, most TCR beta chains associated with CMV appeared HLA-restricted. Versus the roughly 670-donor mean, an Asian-associated ancestry cluster reportedly showed fewer N-insertions in a later analysis.

PCR used 60 Vbeta primers and 13 Jbeta primers. Libraries were prepared by immunoSEQ multiplex PCR; TCRdb keeps only in-frame clonotypes and omits some of them. The data show around 170,000 clones, around four fifths seen once. V was trimmed by 4 bases and J by 8 bases, leaving 14 bases between them. Germline V gene data show CDR1 as LGHNA and CDR2 as YNFKEQ. The CDR3 has 14 amino acids. On this clone: Its antigen remains unidentified.

The receptor was derived from a woman in her forties or fifties in good health and CMV-seropositive. Input material: PBMCs. V is TRBV4-2 and J is TRBJ1-4, with unresolved D. CDR3: CASSPDSGREKLFF. In nucleotides, the CDR3 is TGTGCCAGCAGCCCCGATAGCGGGAGGGAAAAACTGTTTTTT.